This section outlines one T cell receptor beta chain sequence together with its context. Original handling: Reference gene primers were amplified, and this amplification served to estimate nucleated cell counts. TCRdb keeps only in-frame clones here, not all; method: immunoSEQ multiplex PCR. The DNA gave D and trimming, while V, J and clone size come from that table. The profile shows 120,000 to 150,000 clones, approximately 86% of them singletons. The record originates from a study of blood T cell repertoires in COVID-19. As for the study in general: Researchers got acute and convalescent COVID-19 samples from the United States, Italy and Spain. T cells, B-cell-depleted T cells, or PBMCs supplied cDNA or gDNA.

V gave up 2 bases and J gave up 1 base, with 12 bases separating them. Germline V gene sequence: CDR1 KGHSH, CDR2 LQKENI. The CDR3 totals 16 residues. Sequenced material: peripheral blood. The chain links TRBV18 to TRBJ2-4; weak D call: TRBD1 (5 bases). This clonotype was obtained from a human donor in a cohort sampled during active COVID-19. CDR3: CASSPIPRVAKNIQYF. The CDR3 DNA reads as TGTGCCAGCTCACCAATCCCCAGGGTTGCCAAAAACATTCAGTACTTC.